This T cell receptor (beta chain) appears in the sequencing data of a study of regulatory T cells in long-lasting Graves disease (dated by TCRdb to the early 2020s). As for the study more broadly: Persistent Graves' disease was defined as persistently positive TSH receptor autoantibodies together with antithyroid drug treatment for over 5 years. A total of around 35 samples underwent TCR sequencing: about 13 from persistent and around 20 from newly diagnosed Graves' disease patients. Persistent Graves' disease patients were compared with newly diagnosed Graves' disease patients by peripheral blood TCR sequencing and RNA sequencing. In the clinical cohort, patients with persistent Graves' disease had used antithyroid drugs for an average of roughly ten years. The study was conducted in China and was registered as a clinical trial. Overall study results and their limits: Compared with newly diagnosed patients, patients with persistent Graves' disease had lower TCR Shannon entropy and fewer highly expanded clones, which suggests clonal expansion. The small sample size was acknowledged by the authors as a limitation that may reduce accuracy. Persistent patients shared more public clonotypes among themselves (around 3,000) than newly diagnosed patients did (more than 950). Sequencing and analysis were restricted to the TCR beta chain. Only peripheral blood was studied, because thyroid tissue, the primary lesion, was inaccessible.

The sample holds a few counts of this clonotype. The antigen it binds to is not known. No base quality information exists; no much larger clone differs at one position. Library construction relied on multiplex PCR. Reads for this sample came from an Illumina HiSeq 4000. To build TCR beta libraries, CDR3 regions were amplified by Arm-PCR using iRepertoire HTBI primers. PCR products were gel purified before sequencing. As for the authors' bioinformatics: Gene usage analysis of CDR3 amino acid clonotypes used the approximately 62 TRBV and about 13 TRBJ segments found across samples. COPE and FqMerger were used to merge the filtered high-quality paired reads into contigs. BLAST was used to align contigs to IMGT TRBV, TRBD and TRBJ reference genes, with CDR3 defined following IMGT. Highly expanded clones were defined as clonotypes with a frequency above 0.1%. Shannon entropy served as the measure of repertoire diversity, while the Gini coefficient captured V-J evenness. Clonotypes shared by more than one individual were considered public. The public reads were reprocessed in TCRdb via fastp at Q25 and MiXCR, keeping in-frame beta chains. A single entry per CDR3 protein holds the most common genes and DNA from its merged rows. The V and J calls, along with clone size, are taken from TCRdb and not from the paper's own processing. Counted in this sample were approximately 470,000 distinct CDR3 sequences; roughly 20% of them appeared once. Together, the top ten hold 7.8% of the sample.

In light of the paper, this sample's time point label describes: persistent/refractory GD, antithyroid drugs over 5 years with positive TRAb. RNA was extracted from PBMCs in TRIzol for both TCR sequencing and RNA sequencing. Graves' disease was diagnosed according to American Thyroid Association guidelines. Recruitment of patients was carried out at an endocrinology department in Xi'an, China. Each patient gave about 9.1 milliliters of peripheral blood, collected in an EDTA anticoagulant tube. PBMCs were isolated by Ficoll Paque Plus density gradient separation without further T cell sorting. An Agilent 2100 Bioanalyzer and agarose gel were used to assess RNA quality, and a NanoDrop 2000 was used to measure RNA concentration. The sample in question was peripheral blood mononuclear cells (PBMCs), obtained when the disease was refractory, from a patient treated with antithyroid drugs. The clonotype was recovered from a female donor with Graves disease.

The CDR3 protein is CASSLGKENYGYTF. The DNA is as follows: TGCGCCAGCAGCCTGGGGAAGGAAAACTATGGCTACACCTTC. The chain uses TRBV4-1 and TRBJ1-2, with no confidently assigned D gene. Its CDR3 holds 14 amino acids, cysteine through phenylalanine. The only DNA kept is the CDR3, 42 bases in frame from the first base. V is pared back by 4 bases and J by 2 bases, with 11 bases lying between the germline termini. The germline V gene specifies MGHRA as CDR1 and YSYEKL as CDR2.